This T cell receptor (beta chain) derives from a study of beta chain features in type 1 diabetes. Study results and limitations: Sequencing the cDNA could make cells with high TCR expression show up more than they should.

Only one heparinised blood draw was taken per donor, and its volume averaged about 120 mL. As to this clone: Antigen specificity is unknown.

The whole isolated RNA underwent reverse transcription, so sequencing captured expressed TCRB transcripts. Assay: immunoSEQ multiplex PCR; the TCRdb copy retains only in-frame clones and omits some. The repertoire consists of 970,000 or so clones, with 15% to 20% occurring once and the leading ten covering 0.023%. Sequenced sample: naive CD4+ T cells from blood. The TCR sequence derives from a woman younger than 35 in good health.

CDR3 DNA: TGTGCCAGCAGCTTAGTCCAGACGGTCTACGAGGTTTGCTACAATGAGCAGTTCTTC. This encodes CASSLVQTVYEVCYNEQFF. The V call is TRBV9, the J call TRBJ2-1; D not resolved. CDR1 and CDR2 (germline): SGDLS, YYNGEE. Trimming took off 4 bases at V and 3 bases at J, with 26 bases between the two ends. This CDR3 is built from 19 residues.